Listed here are 17 T cell receptor beta chains from one sample, sequenced in a study of blood T cell repertoires in COVID-19. Sequenced by immunoSEQ multiplex PCR; TCRdb stores in-frame clones only, minus some. Here the sample spans some 350,000 clones, more than 70% being singletons. The sample taken for sequencing was peripheral blood. Every receptor here comes from a man younger than 40 with active or convalescent COVID-19.

This sequence joins TRBV12-3 or TRBV12-4 and TRBJ2-7, with 8 bases identical to TRBD1. This CDR3 region has 13 residues. With V trimmed by 2 bases and J by 7 bases, 4 bases remained unmatched. CDR3 in DNA: TGTGCCAGCAGTTTATATACAGGGGGGGAGCAGTACTTC. Protein: CASSLYTGGEQYF.

This clone was counted a single time. The chain recombines TRBV6-2 or TRBV6-3 with TRBJ2-7; 8 bases are a match to TRBD2. With V trimmed by 2 bases and J by 1 base, 7 bases remained unmatched. Germline values: CDR1 MNHEY, CDR2 SVGEGT. This CDR3 region has 16 residues. The CDR3 sequence is CASSYQRGRESYEQYF. As DNA, the CDR3 is TGTGCCAGCAGTTACCAGCGGGGGCGGGAGTCCTACGAGCAGTACTTC.

J is TRBJ2-7 and V is TRBV29-1; maybe TRBD1 (5 bases). CDR1 SQVTM and CDR2 ANQGSEA come from the germline V gene. The CDR3 length is 16 residues. The V gene lost 0 bases and the J gene lost 3 bases, with 18 bases spanning the gap. The DNA for the CDR3 is TGCAGCGTTGAAGATACTGGGGCTGAGAGCGACTACGAGCAGTACTTC. Residues: CSVEDTGAESDYEQYF.

The chain carries TRBV3-1 (or the pseudogene TRBV3-2) and TRBJ2-5, with 10 bases fitting TRBD2. The V and J ends lost 1 base and 1 base, in that order; junction bases with no gene match: 3. The CDR3 loop spans 16 amino acids. Germline lookup yields CDR1 LGHDT and CDR2 YNNKEL (reference sequence). This CDR3 reads CASSQVPSGSQETQYF. In DNA form, the CDR3 reads TGTGCCAGCAGCCAAGTCCCTAGCGGGAGCCAAGAGACCCAGTACTTC.

The table lists this clone with a count of one. The chain is built from TRBV4-3 and TRBJ2-7; 11 positions match TRBD1. The CDR3 spans 16 residues. The V and J ends lost 0 bases and 3 bases, in that order; junction bases with no gene match: 4. The germline V gene encodes CDR1 LGHNA and CDR2 YSLEER. The CDR3 region is CASSQDSGTGGYEQYF. The CDR3 region has the DNA TGCGCCAGCAGCCAAGATTCTGGGACAGGGGGCTACGAGCAGTACTTC.

The gene calls are TRBV1 and TRBJ1-2; the listed D gene, TRBD1, was not tested against the DNA. TRBV1 is shown as a pseudogene. The CDR3 covers 15 residues. The CDR3 region is CTSSQAGLQPSGYTF. The DNA of the CDR3 is TGCACCAGCAGCCAGGCAGGGCTCCAGCCCAGTGGCTACACCTTC.

There are a few counts of this clone. This sequence joins TRBV5-5 and TRBJ2-7; 7 nucleotides match TRBD1. J gave up 3 bases and V 4 bases, and 4 bases lay outside the gene matches. The germline CDR1 and CDR2 sequences are SGHKS and YYEKEE (reference sequence). This CDR3 is 13 amino acids long. This CDR3 reads CASSGGQSYEQYF. CDR3 coding DNA: TGTGCCAGCAGCGGGGGACAGAGCTACGAGCAGTACTTC.

The genes are TRBV28 and TRBJ1-1; D unclear. The V and J ends lost 6 bases and 0 bases respectively, with 5 bases between them. Germline values: CDR1 MDHEN, CDR2 SYDVKM. The CDR3 has 12 residues. The CDR3 coding sequence is TGTGCCAGCAGGGGCTTGAACACTGAAGCTTTCTTT. It yields the protein CASRGLNTEAFF.

This clone was picked up one time. The rearrangement links TRBV30 to TRBJ2-5, with 9 nucleotides matching TRBD2. The trim removed 4 bases at V and 0 bases at J, leaving 6 bases unmatched. Germline V gene sequence: CDR1 GTSNPN, CDR2 SVGIG (reference sequence). The CDR3 has 15 residues. CDR3 sequence reads: CAWTSGTAYQETQYF. CDR3 nucleotides: TGTGCCTGGACTAGCGGGACAGCGTACCAAGAGACCCAGTACTTC.

The chain carries TRBV6-5 and TRBJ2-4; TRBD1 agrees at 9 bases. With 2 bases clipped from V and 6 bases from J, the junction kept 5 bases outside the gene matches. The CDR3 is 15 amino acids. The germline gives CDR1 MNHEY, CDR2 SVGAGI. The CDR3 nucleotides read TGTGCCAGCAGTTACCCGGGACAGGGTTTAAACATTCAGTACTTC. Its protein product is CASSYPGQGLNIQYF.

The chain has TRBV7-2 and TRBJ2-7; TRBD2 might be the D (6 bases). CDR3 length: 13 residues. V shed 1 base and J shed 3 bases, with 7 bases lying between them. CDR1 SGHTA and CDR2 FQGNSA come from the germline V gene. Here the CDR3 DNA reads TGTGCCAGCAGCTTAGGGGACTTCTACGAGCAGTACTTC. Its protein product is CASSLGDFYEQYF.

The chain recombines TRBV24-1 with TRBJ1-2; 7 nucleotides align to TRBD1. Germline-derived CDR1 and CDR2 are KGHDR and SFDVKD. The CDR3 is 14 residues long. Germline trimming cut 6 bases from V and 7 bases from J; bases unmatched to any gene: 10. The CDR3 reads CATSQKGGPFGYTF. The CDR3 region has the DNA TGTGCCACCAGTCAAAAAGGGGGCCCGTTTGGCTACACCTTC.

The genes are TRBV27 and TRBJ2-5, with a tentative D call TRBD1 (6 bases). Germline V CDR1 and CDR2: MNHEY, SMNVEV (reference sequence). V lost 4 bases, J lost 4 bases, and 13 bases lay in between. The CDR3 spans 14 residues. This CDR3 is CASSSAGVGETQYF. The CDR3 DNA follows: TGTGCCAGCAGTTCAGCAGGGGTAGGAGAGACCCAGTACTTC.

V usage is TRBV6-2 or TRBV6-3 and J usage is TRBJ2-7; perhaps TRBD2 as D (5 bases). The V gene lost 4 bases and the J gene lost 7 bases, with 14 bases spanning the gap. The CDR3 covers 13 residues. Germline values: CDR1 MNHEY, CDR2 SVGEGT. The chain's CDR3 is CASSWGPRGEQYF. The CDR3 DNA follows: TGTGCCAGCAGTTGGGGTCCTAGAGGGGAGCAGTACTTC.

This clone was counted only a few times. The rearrangement joins TRBV6-2 or TRBV6-3 to TRBJ2-5, with a tentative D call TRBD1 (5 bases). Between the trimmed V and J ends, which lost 5 bases and 4 bases, there was a span of 11 bases. CDR1 MNHEY and CDR2 SVGEGT come from the germline V gene. The CDR3 runs to 13 residues. The CDR3 spells CASSPRQPETQYF. CDR3 nucleotides: TGTGCCAGCAGTCCACGACAGCCAGAGACCCAGTACTTC.

The chain couples TRBV6-5 to TRBJ1-2; 9 positions agree with TRBD1. Germline V lookup: CDR1 MNHEY, CDR2 SVGAGI. The CDR3 consists of 14 residues. The V segment lost 4 bases and the J segment 7 bases; nucleotides outside the gene matches: 7. CDR3: CASSFLDRGGGYTF. The CDR3 region has the DNA TGTGCCAGCAGTTTCTTGGACAGGGGAGGTGGCTACACCTTC.

The rearrangement uses TRBV11-2 and TRBJ1-2; 8 nucleotides align to TRBD1. The CDR3 consists of 15 residues. V gave up 4 bases and J gave up 5 bases; unmatched junction bases: 9. Looked up from germline, CDR1 is SGHAT and CDR2 is FQNNGV. The CDR3 DNA is TGTGCCAGCAGCTACCTAGGACAGGGCCAGTATGGCTACACCTTC. This translates into CASSYLGQGQYGYTF.